The clone carrying this T cell receptor (beta chain) was detected only a few times. Its antigen remains unknown. The data belong to a study of T-cell memory formation after mild COVID-19. Whole-study context: Most TCR clusters belonged to a single donor.

Study conclusions and caveats: Still unconfirmed is whether the second-wave clones peaking on day 37 recognized SARS-CoV-2.

TCRdb processed the 5' RACE reads anew with MiXCR; each CDR3 protein has one entry. The data contain about 110,000 distinct CDR3 sequences, over 15% of them singletons. Germline loops: CDR1 SGHVS, CDR2 FQNEAQ. Trimming shortened V by 5 bases and J by 8 bases, and 16 bases separated the two germline ends. The CDR3 totals 15 residues. The genes are TRBV7-8 and TRBJ2-6; D might be TRBD1 or TRBD2, each matching 5 bases. The sample comprised PBMCs or a T cell subset sorted from them (not recorded which). The TCR originated in an adult woman who had mild COVID-19 (a few samples of this study predate the infection). Cell type and time point are not known. As DNA, the CDR3 is TGTGCCAGCAGCCCCCCTTCTTCGGGGCCCAACGTCCTGACTTTC. It translates to CASSPPSSGPNVLTF.